The source of this TCR beta chain is a study of cytomegalovirus exposure and HLA in healthy donors. V lost 0 bases and J lost 1; bases outside the gene matches: 5. The CDR3 is 16 amino acids. The germline V gene encodes CDR1 LNHDA and CDR2 SQIVND (reference sequence). Primers included in the PCR were 60 Vbeta and 13 Jbeta primers. This table comes from immunoSEQ multiplex PCR, and its TCRdb copy is limited to in-frame clones, with some not included. This sample's clone table lists about 160,000 clones. The chain employs TRBV19 and TRBJ1-1, with TRBD1 matching 7 bases. What was sequenced was PBMCs. This clonotype was sampled from a man younger than 45 in good health and CMV-seronegative. The CDR3 spells CASSIEEGAGNTEAFF. In DNA form, the CDR3 reads TGTGCCAGTAGTATAGAGGAGGGGGCAGGGAACACTGAAGCTTTCTTT.